This TCR beta chain was captured by sequencing in a study of blood T cell repertoires in COVID-19. On the study more broadly: The analysed material was cDNA or gDNA that came from T cells, B-cell-depleted T cells, or PBMCs.

Original data processing: Reference gene primer amplification gave nucleated cell count estimates. Assay used: immunoSEQ multiplex PCR; TCRdb lists only in-frame clones, some missing. That table gives V, J and clone size, and the DNA gave D and trimming. Altogether some 270,000 clones are present, approximately 84% being singletons, with the ten largest covering around 3.6%. This CDR3 region has 16 residues. J was trimmed by 5 bases and V by 3 bases; bases with no gene match: 8. Germline V lookup: CDR1 SGHKS, CDR2 YYEKEE (reference sequence). Those enrolled, adults aged about 18 to 89 years, came from about two dozen US areas.

V is TRBV5-5 and J is TRBJ1-4, with 9 bases that match TRBD1. This sequence was found in a man aged 50 to 59 who had recovered from COVID-19. The sequenced material came from PBMCs or T cells enriched from blood (not recorded which). CDR3 DNA sequence: TGTGCCAGCAGCTACAGCCCCGGGACAGGGAATGAAAAACTGTTTTTT. Translation: CASSYSPGTGNEKLFF.